This TCR beta chain was identified during a study of cytomegalovirus exposure and HLA in healthy donors. With 60 Vbeta and 13 Jbeta primers, the PCR was carried out. In the authors' workflow: A later analysis counted 70 million to 85 million unique TCR beta chains, about 10 million shared. The data were produced by immunoSEQ multiplex PCR, yet TCRdb's version contains in-frame clones alone and is incomplete. Clone size and V and J calls were adopted from that table, with D and trimming inferred from the DNA. This sample has 65,000 to 70,000 clones, with roughly 75% found just once. The V gene lost 4 bases and the J gene lost 2 bases, with 13 bases spanning the gap. CDR1 is SGDLS, CDR2 YYNGEE, per germline. The CDR3 covers 15 residues.

The source material was PBMCs. J is TRBJ2-1 and V is TRBV9, with D tentatively TRBD2 (7 bases). The clonotype originates from a woman aged 25 to 45 in good health and CMV-seropositive. CDR3: CASSPQGRAYNEQFF. The CDR3 region has the DNA TGTGCCAGCAGCCCCCAGGGGAGGGCCTACAATGAGCAGTTCTTC.